These 7 T cell receptor beta chains came from one sample sequenced in a study of blood T cell repertoires in COVID-19. Measured with immunoSEQ multiplex PCR; TCRdb has only the in-frame clones, and not every one. This table has approximately 200,000 clones, 88% appearing once. Sequencing input: peripheral blood. These receptors all stem from a man aged 18 to 30 with active or convalescent COVID-19.

The genes are TRBV6-2 or TRBV6-3 and TRBJ2-5; the D is unclear. CDR1 MNHEY and CDR2 SVGEGT come from the germline V gene. The V end lost 3 bases, the J end lost 5 bases, and 13 bases lay between the germline ends. There are 14 residues in the CDR3. CDR3 amino acids: CASSYTLPLETQYF. The CDR3 coding sequence is TGTGCCAGCAGTTATACTCTTCCTTTGGAGACCCAGTACTTC.

The chain links TRBV4-3 to TRBJ2-5; 14 bases are a match to TRBD2. The CDR3 is 20 amino acids. The germline gives CDR1 LGHNA, CDR2 YSLEER. V shed 0 bases, J shed 2 bases, and the junction held 11 bases outside the gene matches. The DNA of the CDR3 is TGCGCCAGCAGCCAAGATCTACCCGGGACTAGCGGGAGTTGGCAAGAGACCCAGTACTTC. Amino acid sequence: CASSQDLPGTSGSWQETQYF.

This clone has a handful of counts. The rearrangement links TRBV7-3 to TRBJ1-3; possibly TRBD1 for D (6 bases). V lost 5 bases, J lost 0 bases, and 11 bases lay in between. The CDR3 is made up of 15 amino acids. Germline V lookup: CDR1 SGHTA, CDR2 FQGTGA. The chain's CDR3 is CASSPQGGSGNTIYF. The CDR3, as DNA: TGTGCCAGCAGCCCACAGGGTGGCTCTGGAAACACCATATATTTT. Using reference TRBV7-3 and TRBJ1-3 for the parts outside the CDR3, the full variable domain is GAGVSQTPSNKVTEKGKYVELRCDPISGHTALYWYRQSLGQGPEFLIYFQGTGAADDSGLPNDRFFAVRPEGSVSTLKIQRTERGDSAVYLCASSPQGGSGNTIYFGEGSWLTVV.

This chain joins TRBV27 and TRBJ1-1, with D perhaps matching TRBD1 (6 bases). V lost 5 bases and J 3 bases, leaving 10 bases between the germline ends. The CDR3 consists of 13 residues. Germline CDR1 MNHEY, CDR2 SMNVEV (reference sequence). CDR3 DNA sequence: TGTGCCAGCAGTGCAAACAGGGACACTGAAGCTTTCTTT. The encoded protein is CASSANRDTEAFF.

This chain links TRBV10-3 with TRBJ1-1, with TRBD1 matching 11 bases. The trim removed 6 bases at V and 6 bases at J, leaving 9 bases unmatched. CDR1 is ENHRY and CDR2 is SYGVKD in the germline V gene. The CDR3 sequence is 15 residues long. CDR3 in DNA: TGTGCCATCAGCTCCGGGACAGGGGGGAAGGCTGAAGCTTTCTTT. Amino acids: CAISSGTGGKAEAFF.

The V gene is TRBV3-1 (or the pseudogene TRBV3-2), the J gene TRBJ2-3; 9 bases are shared with TRBD2. CDR1 is LGHDT and CDR2 is YNNKEL in the germline V gene (reference sequence). The CDR3 length is 14 residues. The junction had 0 bases not matched to a gene; V was cut back by 4 bases and J by 1 base. Here the CDR3 DNA reads TGTGCCAGCAGCCGGACTAGCGGCACAGATACGCAGTATTTT. Translation: CASSRTSGTDTQYF.

V gene TRBV28 combines with J gene TRBJ1-2, with D possibly TRBD1 on 6 matching bases. The CDR3 length is 12 residues. The germline V gene has CDR1 MDHEN and CDR2 SYDVKM. V was cut by 4 bases and J by 8 bases, with 11 bases left in between. The CDR3: CASSSQGWGYTF. DNA for the CDR3: TGTGCCAGCAGTTCACAGGGTTGGGGCTACACCTTC.